The 5 T cell receptor beta chains below come from one sample, sequenced in a study of identical twins. One entry per CDR3 protein results from TCRdb running MiXCR on the 5' RACE reads. The sample consists of roughly 150,000 distinct CDR3 sequences, roughly 3.3% of them appearing once. Specimen: memory T cells sorted from blood. The source of these receptors is a man aged 18 to 30 in good health.

This clonotype was recorded many times. The V and J genes are TRBV15 and TRBJ1-5; D gene unclear. This CDR3 has 13 amino acids. Trimming left V 1 base short and J 5 bases short, with 6 bases between. Looked up from germline, CDR1 is LNHNV and CDR2 is YYDKDF (reference sequence). The CDR3 DNA reads as TGTGCCACCAGCAGAGGGGCCCATCAGCCCCAGCATTTT. This codes for CATSRGAHQPQHF.

This clonotype was seen many times. The chain's CDR3 is CASSPEAGGQGDTQYF. The CDR3 bases are TGTGCCAGCAGCCCAGAAGCGGGAGGGCAAGGAGATACGCAGTATTTT. This sequence joins TRBV7-8 and TRBJ2-3, with 10 bases lining up with TRBD2. The J segment lost 5 bases and the V segment lost 5 bases, leaving 10 bases of the junction unmatched. In germline, CDR1 is SGHVS, CDR2 FQNEAQ. This CDR3 has 16 residues. The full variable domain, in which reference TRBV7-8 and TRBJ2-3 provide the parts outside the CDR3, is GAGVSQSPRYKVAKRGQDVALRCDPISGHVSLFWYQQALGQGPEFLTYFQNEAQLDKSGLPSDRFFAERPEGSVSTLKIQRTQQEDSAVYLCASSPEAGGQGDTQYFGPGTRLTVL.

This clonotype was found many times. This chain joins TRBV11-2 and TRBJ2-3; 7 nucleotides align to TRBD2. J was trimmed by 4 bases and V by 7 bases; bases with no gene match: 14. This CDR3 region has 16 residues. Germline assignment: CDR1 SGHAT and CDR2 FQNNGV. Here the CDR3 reads CASTPRSASGPDTQYF. Here the CDR3 DNA reads TGTGCCAGCACCCCTCGTTCCGCTAGCGGCCCAGATACGCAGTATTTT.

The rearrangement links TRBV27 to TRBJ2-1; possibly TRBD2 for D (5 bases). Germline V gives CDR1 MNHEY, CDR2 SMNVEV (reference sequence). The CDR3 is 13 residues long. The V end was cut by 0 bases, the J end by 13 bases, with 13 bases between. In DNA, the CDR3 is TGTGCCAGCAGTTTATCGGGCCTAGCTACACAGTTCTTC. It encodes CASSLSGLATQFF.

The sample holds many counts of this clonotype. The chain couples TRBV3-1 to TRBJ2-2, with 7 bases matching TRBD2. CDR1 LGHDT and CDR2 YNNKEL come from the germline V gene (reference sequence). This CDR3 is 17 amino acids long. After removal of 2 bases from V and 4 bases from J, the junction contained 10 bases not matched to a gene. CDR3 protein: CASSQPRGLGGTGELFF. The CDR3 DNA is TGTGCCAGCAGCCAACCCCGCGGACTAGGAGGCACCGGGGAGCTGTTTTTT. The full variable domain, rest sourced from reference TRBV3-1 and TRBJ2-2, is DTAVSQTPKYLVTQMGNDKSIKCEQNLGHDTMYWYKQDSKKFLKIMFSYNNKELIINETVPNRFSPKSPDKAHLNLHINSLELGDSAVYFCASSQPRGLGGTGELFFGEGSRLTVL.